The TCR beta chain under discussion was sequenced for a study of CD8+CD57+ T cells in acquired aplastic anemia. It was patients with CD8+CD57+ cell expansion by flow cytometry who were chosen for sequencing. The diagnosis in all patients was severe acquired aplastic anemia. There was no therapy given to any patient before the blood sampling took place. For CDR3 and TCR beta VDJ profiling, genomic DNA was the template used. MiXCR was run by TCRdb on the reads, yielding one entry per CDR3 protein. The sample carries 100,000 to 150,000 distinct CDR3 sequences, approximately 41% recorded once. Germline CDR1 is ENHRY and CDR2 is SYGVKD. With 4 bases removed from V and 1 base from J, the gap between germline ends came to 10 bases. CDR3 length: 14 residues. This clonotype was counted a few times.

Sequencing input: sorted CD4+, CD8+, or CD8+CD57+ T cells (not recorded which) from PBMCs. The sequence was obtained from a human donor with aplastic anemia. This sequence joins TRBV10-3 and TRBJ2-5; D remains unclear. CDR3 coding DNA: TGTGCCATCAGTGGGGTAAACGTCCAAGAGACCCAGTACTTC. Its protein is CAISGVNVQETQYF.